Reported below is one TCR beta chain. As yet, its antigen is unknown. The entry originates in a study of T cell responses to AZD1222 COVID-19 vaccine. Study outcomes and limitations: Most donors were white British and more were female, and clonal diversity was possibly underestimated. Seropositive status at baseline applied to only 6 or 7 AZD1222 recipients.

Profiling relied on immunoSEQ multiplex PCR, and the TCRdb table lists in-frame clones only, not all of them. Of about 120,000 clones in the sample, around 89% were seen once. V was pared by 2 bases and J by 3 bases, with 14 bases between. The CDR3 spans 16 residues. Germline assignment: CDR1 SGHAT and CDR2 FQNNGV. V and J are TRBV11-2 and TRBJ2-1; tentative D call: TRBD2 (6 bases). This TCR was sampled from an adult who received the AZD1222 COVID-19 vaccine. The sequences come from peripheral blood, collected 28 days after the second AZD1222 dose. The CDR3 DNA follows: TGTGCCAGCAGCTTACTGGCTAGCGAATACTACAATGAGCAGTTCTTC. It encodes CASSLLASEYYNEQFF.